This T cell receptor (beta chain) emerged from a study of T-cell reconstitution after alpha-beta-depleted transplantation in children. The CDR3 extends over 20 amino acids. Looked up from germline, CDR1 is SGHAT and CDR2 is FQDESV (reference sequence). Trimming removed 4 bases at V and 4 bases at J, with 29 bases between. Unique molecular identifiers were incorporated during preparation of the TCRbeta library. TCRdb processed the PCR reads anew with MiXCR; each CDR3 protein has one entry. This sample has roughly 420,000 distinct CDR3 sequences; 15% to 20% occur once, and the top ten carry about 32%. Study outcomes and limitations: The authors attributed T-cell counts and diversity one year after transplant mostly to newly produced T cells.

There are a few counts of this clonotype. What it binds is not known. The sequence was collected from a boy less than two years old who had a stem cell transplant for Wiskott-Aldrich syndrome, so the T cells may come from the graft donor. This chain uses TRBV11-1 with TRBJ2-1; tentative D call: TRBD1 (6 bases). This specimen was PBMCs, mostly from graft donor cells, taken 360 days after TCRalphabeta/CD19-depleted stem cell transplant. The CDR3: CASSSPFRSTGGDGYNEQFF. The CDR3 DNA sequence: TGTGCCAGCAGCTCCCCTTTTCGATCGACAGGCGGAGATGGGTACAATGAGCAGTTCTTC.